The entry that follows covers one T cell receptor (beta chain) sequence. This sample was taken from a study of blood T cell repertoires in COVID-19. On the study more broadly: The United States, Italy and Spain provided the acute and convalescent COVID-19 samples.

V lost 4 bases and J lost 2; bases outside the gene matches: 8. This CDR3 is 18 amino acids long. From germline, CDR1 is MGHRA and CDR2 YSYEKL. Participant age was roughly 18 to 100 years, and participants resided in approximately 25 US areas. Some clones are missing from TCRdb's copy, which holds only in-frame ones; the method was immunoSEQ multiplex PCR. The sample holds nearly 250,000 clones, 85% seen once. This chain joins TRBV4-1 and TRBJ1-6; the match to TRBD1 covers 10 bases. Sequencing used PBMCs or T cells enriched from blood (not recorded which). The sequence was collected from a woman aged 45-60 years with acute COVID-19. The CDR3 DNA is TGCGCCAGCAGCCCGGGGGGACAGGGGTACACCTATAATTCACCCCTCCACTTT. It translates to CASSPGGQGYTYNSPLHF.